Each of the 19 T cell receptor beta chains below was sequenced from the same sample in a study of blood T cell repertoires in COVID-19. The method was immunoSEQ multiplex PCR; TCRdb's version includes in-frame clones alone and lacks a portion of them. Of 100,000 or so clones listed, around 86% are singletons. Sequencing was done on a sample of peripheral blood. The receptor set was obtained from a man older than 75 with acute or convalescent COVID-19.

As for this clone: A junction end diverges from the germline sequence, so it may reflect a read error. V gene TRBV6-2 or TRBV6-3 combines with J gene TRBJ2-7; 9 nucleotides match TRBD1. The V gene's germline CDR1 is MNHEY and CDR2 SVGEGT. The CDR3 contains 13 residues. As DNA, the CDR3 is TGTGCCAGCAGTTATTCCGGGACAGGGATTGGACACTTC. It encodes CASSYSGTGIGHF.

A few counts support this clone. The chain couples TRBV6-2 or TRBV6-3 to TRBJ1-6; unclear D gene. V was clipped by 0 bases and J by 10 bases, with 4 bases between them. The germline V gene encodes CDR1 MNHEY and CDR2 SVGEGT. This CDR3 has 12 residues. The CDR3 coding sequence is TGTGCCAGCAGTTACTCGACATCACCCCTCCACTTT. It specifies CASSYSTSPLHF.

The V gene is TRBV27, the J gene TRBJ2-7; the D gene is possibly TRBD2 (6 bases). Trimming took 6 bases from V and 6 from J, leaving 18 bases between them. Germline CDR1 is MNHEY and CDR2 is SMNVEV (reference sequence). The CDR3 is 14 amino acids. This chain's CDR3 is CASRPGGAAVEQYF. Written as DNA, the CDR3 is TGTGCCAGCAGACCAGGAGGGGCCGCCGTCGAGCAGTACTTC.

In this sample, this clone turned up once. The V gene is TRBV5-8, the J gene TRBJ2-3; 9 bases align to TRBD2. The CDR3 is made up of 15 amino acids. The junction had 3 bases not matched to a gene; V was cut back by 0 bases and J by 4 bases. Germline assignment: CDR1 SGHTS and CDR2 YDEGEE. As DNA, the CDR3 is TGTGCCAGCAGCTTGGAAGGACTAGCGTCAGATACGCAGTATTTT. Its protein is CASSLEGLASDTQYF.

The chain has TRBV9 and TRBJ2-2, with D possibly TRBD2 on 5 matching bases. The CDR3 is 13 amino acids. Between the trimmed V and J ends, which lost 2 bases and 5 bases, there was a span of 7 bases. From germline, CDR1 is SGDLS and CDR2 YYNGEE. CDR3 DNA sequence: TGTGCCAGCAGCGTGGAGGTAACCGGGGAGCTGTTTTTT. This translates into CASSVEVTGELFF.

The rearrangement uses TRBV25-1 and TRBJ1-5; D is perhaps TRBD1 (6 bases). Germline V lookup: CDR1 MGHDK, CDR2 SYGVNS. V lost 6 bases and J 6 bases, leaving 12 bases between the germline ends. This CDR3 is 13 amino acids long. CDR3 in DNA: TGTGCCAGCAGCCCTTCGGACAGTCAGCCCCAGCATTTT. It specifies CASSPSDSQPQHF.

This chain joins TRBV7-9 and TRBJ2-6, with unresolved D. Germline V lookup: CDR1 SEHNR, CDR2 FQNEAQ (reference sequence). This CDR3 has 17 residues. Trimming cost V 1 base and J 0 bases, with 10 bases left between them. The CDR3 bases are TGTGCCAGCAGCTTAGACGAGCGCTTCTCTGGGGCCAACGTCCTGACTTTC. This sequence encodes CASSLDERFSGANVLTF.

Regarding this clone: In the same sample, other DNA sequences code for this CDR3. The V call is TRBV5-1, the J call TRBJ2-7; 8 positions agree with TRBD2. The CDR3 is 14 residues long. The V and J ends lost 0 bases and 3 bases, in that order; junction bases with no gene match: 2. Germline V gene data show CDR1 as SGHRS and CDR2 as YFSETQ. CDR3 amino acids: CASSLVSGSYEQYF. The CDR3 DNA sequence: TGCGCCAGCAGCTTGGTCAGCGGGAGCTACGAGCAGTACTTC. Using reference TRBV5-1 and TRBJ2-7 for the parts outside the CDR3, the full variable domain is KAGVTQTPRYLIKTRGQQVTLSCSPISGHRSVSWYQQTPGQGLQFLFEYFSETQRNKGNFPGRFSGRQFSNSRSEMNVSTLELGDSALYLCASSLVSGSYEQYFGPGTRLTVT.

This clone has only one observation. The rearrangement uses TRBV18 and TRBJ1-4, with 9 nucleotides matching TRBD1. This CDR3 has 14 residues. The germline CDR1 and CDR2 sequences are KGHSH and LQKENI. The ends lost 6 bases at V and 7 bases at J; junction bases unmatched: 6. CDR3 DNA sequence: TGTGCCAGCTCTACAGGGGGCGCCGGTGAAAAACTGTTTTTT. This sequence encodes CASSTGGAGEKLFF.

The chain joins TRBV3-1 (or the pseudogene TRBV3-2) to TRBJ1-3; perhaps TRBD1 as D (6 bases). From germline, CDR1 is LGHDT and CDR2 YNNKEL (reference sequence). CDR3 size: 16 residues. Trimming removed 2 bases from V and 2 bases from J, with 13 bases in between. The CDR3 sequence is CASSQTNRVPGNTIYF. The CDR3 DNA follows: TGTGCCAGCAGCCAAACAAACAGGGTCCCTGGAAACACCATATATTTT.

The chain employs TRBV2 and TRBJ2-4, with 12 bases that match TRBD2. CDR1 is SNHLY and CDR2 is FYNNEI in the germline V gene. The CDR3 consists of 17 residues. The V segment lost 5 bases and the J segment 0 bases; nucleotides outside the gene matches: 5. The CDR3 sequence is CASSTGLAGIAKNIQYF. The CDR3 bases are TGTGCCAGCAGTACCGGACTAGCGGGGATAGCCAAAAACATTCAGTACTTC.

The CDR3: CAWGGRRTTNEKLFF. In DNA, the CDR3 is TGTGCCTGGGGGGGCAGGCGAACAACTAATGAAAAACTGTTTTTT. The chain joins TRBV30 to TRBJ1-4; a possible D gene is TRBD1 (6 bases). The CDR3 totals 15 residues. The V end lost 5 bases, the J end lost 0 bases, and 13 bases lay between the germline ends. Germline V gene sequence: CDR1 GTSNPN, CDR2 SVGIG (reference sequence).

The chain uses TRBV6-5 and TRBJ2-1; 10 bases line up with TRBD2. Unmatched junction bases numbered 3, after V lost 0 bases and J lost 4 bases. CDR1 and CDR2 from the germline V gene are MNHEY and SVGAGI. This CDR3 has 16 amino acids. CDR3 sequence: CASSYSPAGGYNEQFF. CDR3 DNA: TGTGCCAGCAGTTACTCACCAGCGGGAGGGTACAATGAGCAGTTCTTC.

The chain uses TRBV19 and TRBJ1-2, with a possible D match to TRBD1 (5 bases). The CDR3 length is 13 residues. Per the germline V gene, CDR1 is LNHDA and CDR2 is SQIVND (reference sequence). Trimming stripped 2 bases from V and 6 bases from J, with 10 bases between. CDR3 coding DNA: TGTGCCAGTAGTATATCAGGGTTCAATGGCTACACCTTC. This encodes CASSISGFNGYTF.

The J gene is TRBJ2-7, the V gene TRBV28; 8 nucleotides line up with TRBD2. The ends lost 6 bases at V and 5 bases at J; junction bases unmatched: 6. In germline, CDR1 is MDHEN, CDR2 SYDVKM. There are 13 residues in the CDR3. The CDR3 DNA sequence: TGTGCCAGCAGAGCGGGAGTCCCCAACGAGCAGTACTTC. Protein sequence: CASRAGVPNEQYF.

V is TRBV5-1 and J is TRBJ1-4; 7 bases line up with TRBD1. Trimming at V came to 3 bases and at J to 4 bases, leaving 3 bases not matched to a gene. Germline values: CDR1 SGHRS, CDR2 YFSETQ. The CDR3 is 14 residues long. Here the CDR3 reads CASSSGQINEKLFF. The CDR3 DNA is TGCGCCAGCAGCTCGGGACAGATTAATGAAAAACTGTTTTTT.

This sequence joins TRBV10-3 and TRBJ2-4; 10 bases agree with TRBD2. The CDR3 covers 15 residues. Germline V gene sequence: CDR1 ENHRY, CDR2 SYGVKD. V shed 3 bases, J shed 7 bases, and the junction held 6 bases outside the gene matches. The CDR3 DNA is TGTGCCATCAGTGATTGGTCTAGCGGGAGTAACATTCAGTACTTC. Translating gives CAISDWSSGSNIQYF.

This clone occurred once. This sequence joins TRBV4-1 and TRBJ2-7, with D possibly TRBD1 on 6 matching bases. V was cut by 0 bases and J by 4 bases, with 16 bases left in between. CDR3 length: 16 amino acids. Per germline, CDR1 MGHRA and CDR2 YSYEKL. CDR3 DNA sequence: TGCGCCAGCAGCCAAGAATTGGGGGCCCACCCTTACGAGCAGTACTTC. It yields the protein CASSQELGAHPYEQYF.

The V call is TRBV5-1, the J call TRBJ2-5; 8 nucleotides line up with TRBD2. Per germline, CDR1 SGHRS and CDR2 YFSETQ. This CDR3 has 17 amino acids. After removal of 0 bases from V and 1 base from J, the junction contained 8 bases not matched to a gene. The CDR3 nucleotides are TGCGCCAGCAGCTTGGGGGGTCTAGCGGGCCTCCAAGAGACCCAGTACTTC. Protein sequence: CASSLGGLAGLQETQYF.